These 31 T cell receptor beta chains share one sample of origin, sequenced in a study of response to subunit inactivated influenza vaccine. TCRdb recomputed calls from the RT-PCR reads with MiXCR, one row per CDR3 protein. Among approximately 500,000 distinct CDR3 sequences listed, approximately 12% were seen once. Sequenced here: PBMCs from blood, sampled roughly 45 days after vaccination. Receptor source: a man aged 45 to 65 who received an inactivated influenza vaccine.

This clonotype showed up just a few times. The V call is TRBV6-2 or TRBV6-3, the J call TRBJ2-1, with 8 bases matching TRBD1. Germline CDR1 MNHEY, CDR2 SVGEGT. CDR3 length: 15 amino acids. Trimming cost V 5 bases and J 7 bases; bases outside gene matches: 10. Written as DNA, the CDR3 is TGTGCCAGCAGTCTACTGCAGGGGGCGAGGAATGAGCAGTTCTTC. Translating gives CASSLLQGARNEQFF.

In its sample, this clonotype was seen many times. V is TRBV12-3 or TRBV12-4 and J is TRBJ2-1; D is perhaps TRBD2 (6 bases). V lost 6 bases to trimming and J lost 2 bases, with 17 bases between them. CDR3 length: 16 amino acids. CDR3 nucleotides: TGTGCCAGCAGGGGGACTCGCGCTACCCCCTACAATGAGCAGTTCTTC. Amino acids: CASRGTRATPYNEQFF.

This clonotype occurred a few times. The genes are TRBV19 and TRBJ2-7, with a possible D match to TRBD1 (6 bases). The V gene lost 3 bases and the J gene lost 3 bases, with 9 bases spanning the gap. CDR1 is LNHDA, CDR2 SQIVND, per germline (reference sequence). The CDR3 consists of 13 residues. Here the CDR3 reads CASSIMTGYEQYF. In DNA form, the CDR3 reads TGTGCCAGTAGTATTATGACAGGCTACGAGCAGTACTTC.

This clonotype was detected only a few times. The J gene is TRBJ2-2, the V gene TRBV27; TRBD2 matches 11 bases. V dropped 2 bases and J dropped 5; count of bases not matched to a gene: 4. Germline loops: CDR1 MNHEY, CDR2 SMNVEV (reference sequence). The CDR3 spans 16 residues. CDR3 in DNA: TGTGCCAGCAGTTTAACTAGCGGGGGTTGGACCGGGGAGCTGTTTTTT. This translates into CASSLTSGGWTGELFF.

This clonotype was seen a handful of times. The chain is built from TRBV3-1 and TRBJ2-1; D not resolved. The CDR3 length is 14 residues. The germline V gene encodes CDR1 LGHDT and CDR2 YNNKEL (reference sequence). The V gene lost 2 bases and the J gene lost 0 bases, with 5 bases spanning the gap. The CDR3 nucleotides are TGTGCCAGCAGCCAACTCAGCTCCTACAATGAGCAGTTCTTC. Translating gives CASSQLSSYNEQFF.

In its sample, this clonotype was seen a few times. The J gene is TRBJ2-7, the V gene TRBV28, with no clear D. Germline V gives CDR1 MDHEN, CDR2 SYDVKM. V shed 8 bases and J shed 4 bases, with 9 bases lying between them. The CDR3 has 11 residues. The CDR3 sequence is CASADGYEQYV. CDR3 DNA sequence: TGTGCCAGCGCCGACGGATACGAGCAGTACGTC.

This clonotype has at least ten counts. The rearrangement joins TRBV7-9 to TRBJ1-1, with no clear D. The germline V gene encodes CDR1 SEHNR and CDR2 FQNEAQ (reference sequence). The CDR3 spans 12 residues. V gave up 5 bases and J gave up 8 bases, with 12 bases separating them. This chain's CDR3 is CASSPLILEAFF. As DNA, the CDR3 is TGTGCCAGCAGCCCGCTCATTCTAGAAGCTTTCTTT.

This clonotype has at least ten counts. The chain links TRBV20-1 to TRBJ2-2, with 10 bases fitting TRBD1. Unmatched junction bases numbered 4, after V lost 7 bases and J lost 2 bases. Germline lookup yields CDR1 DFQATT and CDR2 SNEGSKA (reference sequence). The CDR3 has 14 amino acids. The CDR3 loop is CSVRTGGNTGELFF. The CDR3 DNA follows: TGCAGTGTTCGGACAGGGGGAAACACCGGGGAGCTGTTTTTT.

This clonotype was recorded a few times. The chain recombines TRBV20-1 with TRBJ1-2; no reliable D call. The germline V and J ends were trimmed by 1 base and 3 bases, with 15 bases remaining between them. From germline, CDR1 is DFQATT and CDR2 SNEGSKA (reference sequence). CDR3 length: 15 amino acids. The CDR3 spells CSARVGRTSYYGYTF. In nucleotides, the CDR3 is TGCAGTGCTAGAGTGGGCAGAACGTCTTACTATGGCTACACCTTC.

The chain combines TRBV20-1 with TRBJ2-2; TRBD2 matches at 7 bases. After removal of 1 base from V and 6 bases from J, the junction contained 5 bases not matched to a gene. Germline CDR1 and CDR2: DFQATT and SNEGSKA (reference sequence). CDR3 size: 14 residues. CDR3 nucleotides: TGCAGTGCTAGAGTCCGTAGCGGGCCCGGGGAGCTGTTTTTT. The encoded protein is CSARVRSGPGELFF.

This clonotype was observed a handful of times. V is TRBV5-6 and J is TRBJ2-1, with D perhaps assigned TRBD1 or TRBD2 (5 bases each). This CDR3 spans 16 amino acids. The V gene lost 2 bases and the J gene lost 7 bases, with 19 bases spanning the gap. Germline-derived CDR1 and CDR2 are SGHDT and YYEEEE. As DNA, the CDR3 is TGTGCCAGCAGCTTATTGCGTCTGGGGGTGGATAATGAGCAGTTCTTC. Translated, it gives CASSLLRLGVDNEQFF. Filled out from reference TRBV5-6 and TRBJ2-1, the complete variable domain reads DAGVTQSPTHLIKTRGQQVTLRCSPKSGHDTVSWYQQALGQGPQFIFQYYEEEERQRGNFPDRFSGHQFPNYSSELNVNALLLGDSALYLCASSLLRLGVDNEQFFGPGTRLTVL.

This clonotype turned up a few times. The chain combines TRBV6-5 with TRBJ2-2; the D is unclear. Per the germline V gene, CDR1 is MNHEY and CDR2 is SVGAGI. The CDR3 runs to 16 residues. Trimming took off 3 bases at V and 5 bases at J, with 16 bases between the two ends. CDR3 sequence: CASSYSFLGWTGELFF. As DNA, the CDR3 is TGTGCCAGCAGTTATTCCTTCCTTGGGTGGACCGGGGAGCTGTTTTTT.

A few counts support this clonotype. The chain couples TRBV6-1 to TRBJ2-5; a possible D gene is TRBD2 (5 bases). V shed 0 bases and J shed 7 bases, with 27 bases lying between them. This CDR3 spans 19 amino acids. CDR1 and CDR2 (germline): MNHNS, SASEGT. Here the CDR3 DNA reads TGTGCCAGCAGTGAAGCGAAATCTGGGAGTAGGCACCAGTATCGGACCCAGTACTTC. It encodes CASSEAKSGSRHQYRTQYF.

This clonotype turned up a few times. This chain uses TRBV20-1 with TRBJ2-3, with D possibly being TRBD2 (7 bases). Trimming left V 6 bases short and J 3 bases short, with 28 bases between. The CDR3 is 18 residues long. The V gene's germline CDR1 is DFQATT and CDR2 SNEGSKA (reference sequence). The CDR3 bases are TGCAGTGCGAGGGAGGGGGTGATCAGGGATCTTGGTACAGATACGCAGTATTTT. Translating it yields CSAREGVIRDLGTDTQYF.

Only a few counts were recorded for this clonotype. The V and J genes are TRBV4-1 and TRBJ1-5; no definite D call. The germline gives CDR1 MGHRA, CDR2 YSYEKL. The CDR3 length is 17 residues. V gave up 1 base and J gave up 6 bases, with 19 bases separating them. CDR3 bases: TGCGCCAGCAGCCAAGGGGGAGGCAGGATGATTGGTCAGCCCCAGCATTTT. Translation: CASSQGGGRMIGQPQHF.

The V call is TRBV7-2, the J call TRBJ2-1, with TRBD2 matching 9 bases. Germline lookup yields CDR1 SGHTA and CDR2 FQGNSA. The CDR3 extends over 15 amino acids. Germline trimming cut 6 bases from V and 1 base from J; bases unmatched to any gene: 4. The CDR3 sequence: CASSLSGRSYNEQFF. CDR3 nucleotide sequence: TGTGCCAGCAGTCTTAGCGGGAGATCCTACAATGAGCAGTTCTTC. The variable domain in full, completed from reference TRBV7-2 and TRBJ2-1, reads GAGVSQSPSNKVTEKGKDVELRCDPISGHTALYWYRQSLGQGLEFLIYFQGNSAPDKSGLPSDRFSAERTGGSVSTLTIQRTQQEDSAVYLCASSLSGRSYNEQFFGPGTRLTVL.

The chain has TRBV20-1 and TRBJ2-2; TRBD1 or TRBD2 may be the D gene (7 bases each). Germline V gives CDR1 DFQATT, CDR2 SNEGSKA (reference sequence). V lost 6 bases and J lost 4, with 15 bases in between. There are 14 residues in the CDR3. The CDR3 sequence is CSAPDREGTGELFF. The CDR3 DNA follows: TGCAGTGCCCCCGACAGGGAGGGCACCGGGGAGCTGTTTTTT.

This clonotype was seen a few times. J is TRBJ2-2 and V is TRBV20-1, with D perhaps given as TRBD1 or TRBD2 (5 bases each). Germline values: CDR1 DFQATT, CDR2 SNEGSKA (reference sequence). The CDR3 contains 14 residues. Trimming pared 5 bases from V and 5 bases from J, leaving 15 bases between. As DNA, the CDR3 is TGCAGTGCTTATCAGGGAGCCCCAACCGGGGAGCTGTTTTTT. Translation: CSAYQGAPTGELFF.

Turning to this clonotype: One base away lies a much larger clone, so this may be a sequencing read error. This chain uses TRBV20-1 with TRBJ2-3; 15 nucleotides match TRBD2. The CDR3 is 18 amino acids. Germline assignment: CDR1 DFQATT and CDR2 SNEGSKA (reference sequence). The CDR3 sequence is CCARDSLGLAGGTDTQYF. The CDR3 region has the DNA TGCTGTGCTAGAGATTCCCTGGGACTAGCGGGAGGAACAGATACGCAGTATTTT.

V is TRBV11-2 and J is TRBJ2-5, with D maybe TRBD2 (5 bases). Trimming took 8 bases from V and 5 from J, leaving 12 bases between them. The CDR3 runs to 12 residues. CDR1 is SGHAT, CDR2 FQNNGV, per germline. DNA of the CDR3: TGTGCCAGCGCCGGAGGTTCGGAGACCCAGTACTTC. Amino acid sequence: CASAGGSETQYF.

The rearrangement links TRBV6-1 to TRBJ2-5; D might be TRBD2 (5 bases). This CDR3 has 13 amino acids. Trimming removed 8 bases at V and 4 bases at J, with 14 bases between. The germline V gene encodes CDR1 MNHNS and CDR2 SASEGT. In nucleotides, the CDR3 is TGTGCCAGCGGGAACCGGGGATCAGAGACCCAGTACTTC. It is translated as CASGNRGSETQYF.

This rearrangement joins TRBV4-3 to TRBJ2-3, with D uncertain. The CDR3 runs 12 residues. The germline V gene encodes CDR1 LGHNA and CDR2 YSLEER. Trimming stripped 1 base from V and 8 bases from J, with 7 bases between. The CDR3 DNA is TGCGCCAGCAGCCAAGGCTCGTCTACGCAGTATTTT. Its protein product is CASSQGSSTQYF.

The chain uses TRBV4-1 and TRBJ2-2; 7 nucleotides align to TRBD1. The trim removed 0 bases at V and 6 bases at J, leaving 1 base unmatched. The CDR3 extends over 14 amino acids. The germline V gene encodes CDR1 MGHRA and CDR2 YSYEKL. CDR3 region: CASSQDRGPGELFF. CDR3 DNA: TGCGCCAGCAGCCAAGATAGGGGGCCCGGGGAGCTGTTTTTT.

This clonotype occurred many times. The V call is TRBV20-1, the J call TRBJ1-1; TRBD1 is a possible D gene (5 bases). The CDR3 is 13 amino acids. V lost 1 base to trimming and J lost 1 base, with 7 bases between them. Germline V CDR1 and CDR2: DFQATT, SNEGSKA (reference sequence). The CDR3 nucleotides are TGCAGTGCTAGAGGAACAGGGAACACTGAAGCTTTCTTT. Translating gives CSARGTGNTEAFF.

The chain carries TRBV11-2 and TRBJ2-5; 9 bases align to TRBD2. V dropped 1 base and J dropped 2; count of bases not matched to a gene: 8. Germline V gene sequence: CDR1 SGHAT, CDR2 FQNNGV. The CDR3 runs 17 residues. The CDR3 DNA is TGTGCCAGCAGCTTAGGAGTGGCTAGCGGGGCACAAGAGACCCAGTACTTC. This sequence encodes CASSLGVASGAQETQYF.

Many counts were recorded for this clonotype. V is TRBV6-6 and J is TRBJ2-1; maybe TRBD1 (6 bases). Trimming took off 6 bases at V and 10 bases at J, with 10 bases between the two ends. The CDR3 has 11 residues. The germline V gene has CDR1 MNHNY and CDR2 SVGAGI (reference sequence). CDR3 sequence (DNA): TGTGCCAGCAGCAGTACAGGGGAGCAGTTCTTC. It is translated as CASSSTGEQFF.

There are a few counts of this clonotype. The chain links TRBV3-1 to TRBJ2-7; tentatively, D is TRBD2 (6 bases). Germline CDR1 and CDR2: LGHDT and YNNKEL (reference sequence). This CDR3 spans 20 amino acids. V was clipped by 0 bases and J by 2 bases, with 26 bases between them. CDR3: CASSQDAAGQRPLLTYEQYF. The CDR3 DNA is TGTGCCAGCAGCCAAGATGCGGCGGGGCAACGGCCCCTTCTAACCTACGAGCAGTACTTC.

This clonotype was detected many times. The CDR3 DNA reads as TGCAGCGTCATGGTCACTGGAAACACCATATATTTT. Its protein product is CSVMVTGNTIYF. V usage is TRBV29-1 and J usage is TRBJ1-3; D unresolved. The ends were cut back, 6 bases at V and 2 bases at J, with 8 bases in the middle. Germline V lookup: CDR1 SQVTM, CDR2 ANQGSEA. CDR3 length: 12 residues.

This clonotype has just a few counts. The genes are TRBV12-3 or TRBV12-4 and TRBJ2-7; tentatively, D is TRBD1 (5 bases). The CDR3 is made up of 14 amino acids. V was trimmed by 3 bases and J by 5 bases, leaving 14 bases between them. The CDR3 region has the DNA TGTGCCAGCAGTTTGGTGGCAGGGATGGACGAGCAGTACTTC. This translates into CASSLVAGMDEQYF.

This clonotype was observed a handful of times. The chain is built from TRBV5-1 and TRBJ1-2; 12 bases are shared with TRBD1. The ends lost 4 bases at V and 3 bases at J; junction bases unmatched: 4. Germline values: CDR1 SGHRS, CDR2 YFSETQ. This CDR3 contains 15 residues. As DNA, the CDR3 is TGCGCCAGCAGCCCCGGGGACAGGGGGCACTATGGCTACACCTTC. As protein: CASSPGDRGHYGYTF.

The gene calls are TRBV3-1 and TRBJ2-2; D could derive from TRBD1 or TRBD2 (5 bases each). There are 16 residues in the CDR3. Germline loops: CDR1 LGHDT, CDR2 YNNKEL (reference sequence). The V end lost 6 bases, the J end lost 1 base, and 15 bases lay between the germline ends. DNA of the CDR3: TGTGCCAGCAGACAGGCAGGGACCAAGAACACCGGGGAGCTGTTTTTT. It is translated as CASRQAGTKNTGELFF.